This TCR beta chain is drawn from a study of shared clonotypes between healthy human individuals. The germline CDR1 and CDR2 sequences are ENHRY and SYGVKD. The CDR3 length is 13 residues. Between the trimmed V and J ends, which lost 9 bases and 0 bases, there was a span of 9 bases. Authors' analysis steps: Filtering differed because ImmunoSEQ produced junction-only sequences that carried no quality scores. The data were produced by immunoSEQ multiplex PCR, yet TCRdb's version contains in-frame clones alone and is incomplete. That table is the source of V, J and clone size, and D and trimming were worked out from the DNA. The table includes around 2,000,000 clones, 85% to 95% detected once. Naivety among CD8 cells was defined by CD45RO negativity and positive CCR7 selection, thereby excluding terminally differentiated effector memory CD45RA+ cells.

V and J are TRBV10-3 and TRBJ1-3; D is uncertain. The TCR sequence derives from a man aged 18 to 29 in good health. Sequencing was carried out using naive CD8+ T cells sorted from blood. CDR3 sequence: CAMYVGSGNTIYF. The CDR3 nucleotides are TGTGCCATGTACGTGGGCTCTGGAAACACCATATATTTT.